One and the same sample provided the 21 T cell receptor beta chains below, sequenced in a study of OX40 agonist ivuxolimab in advanced cancers. Sequencing was performed with immunoSEQ multiplex PCR; in TCRdb, only in-frame clones are kept and a portion is missing. This sample has under 85,000 clones, with roughly nine tenths found just once. This sample comprised CD4+ or CD8+ T cells sorted from blood, obtained in a trial of the OX40 agonist ivuxolimab. These receptor sequences come from an adult with an advanced solid tumor such as melanoma, head and neck, liver or kidney cancer.

The chain carries TRBV7-6 and TRBJ2-2, with D tentatively TRBD1 (5 bases). CDR3 length: 14 residues. Trimming cost V 5 bases and J 3 bases, with 10 bases left between them. Germline CDR1 reads SGHVS; CDR2 reads FNYEAQ. In DNA, the CDR3 is TGTGCCAGCAGCCCAAGACAGTACACCGGGGAGCTGTTTTTT. Translated: CASSPRQYTGELFF.

The chain recombines TRBV5-1 with TRBJ2-2; D is perhaps TRBD1 (5 bases). Germline-derived CDR1 and CDR2 are SGHRS and YFSETQ. The CDR3 spans 16 residues. V lost 1 base and J 4 bases, leaving 14 bases between the germline ends. The CDR3 DNA follows: TGCGCCAGCAGCTTGAGGCAGGGTAGTAGCACCGGGGAGCTGTTTTTT. Its translation: CASSLRQGSSTGELFF.

The chain is built from TRBV6-1 and TRBJ2-7; D gene unclear. The CDR3 spans 12 residues. Trimming left V 0 bases short and J 7 bases short, with 7 bases between. Germline V gene sequence: CDR1 MNHNS, CDR2 SASEGT. The CDR3 spells CASSEAWQEQYF. CDR3 bases: TGTGCCAGCAGTGAAGCCTGGCAGGAGCAGTACTTC.

The chain employs TRBV29-1 and TRBJ1-5; D remains unclear. Trimming shortened V by 7 bases and J by 1 base, and 8 bases separated the two germline ends. Germline lookup yields CDR1 SQVTM and CDR2 ANQGSEA. This CDR3 spans 12 amino acids. CDR3 DNA: TGCAGCGCTGGTTGGAGCAATCAGCCCCAGCATTTT. Translation gives CSAGWSNQPQHF.

This chain joins TRBV7-3 and TRBJ2-2; no definite D call. Trimming took off 2 bases at V and 6 bases at J, with 10 bases between the two ends. CDR3 length: 14 residues. CDR1 and CDR2 (germline): SGHTA, FQGTGA. The CDR3 region has the DNA TGTGCCAGCAGCTTAGTCCGGTGGTCCGGGGAGCTGTTTTTT. This encodes CASSLVRWSGELFF. Combining the CDR3 with reference TRBV7-3 and TRBJ2-2 gives the whole variable domain GAGVSQTPSNKVTEKGKYVELRCDPISGHTALYWYRQSLGQGPEFLIYFQGTGAADDSGLPNDRFFAVRPEGSVSTLKIQRTERGDSAVYLCASSLVRWSGELFFGEGSRLTVL.

The V call is TRBV7-9, the J call TRBJ1-2, with TRBD1 identical over 9 bases. V was pared by 0 bases and J by 2 bases, with 1 base of the junction left unmatched. The CDR3 extends over 15 amino acids. Germline V gives CDR1 SEHNR, CDR2 FQNEAQ (reference sequence). Here the CDR3 DNA reads TGTGCCAGCAGCTTAGCGGGGACAGGGAACTATGGCTACACCTTC. Amino acid sequence: CASSLAGTGNYGYTF.

About this clone: The junction differs from germline at one of its ends, possibly a read error. This chain connects TRBV19 to TRBJ1-2; 7 bases fit TRBD1. CDR1 and CDR2 from the germline V gene are LNHDA and SQIVND (reference sequence). The CDR3 is made up of 12 amino acids. CDR3 in DNA: TGTGCCACTAGTGACAGGGAAGGAGGCTACACCTTC. Translated: CATSDREGGYTF.

The chain has TRBV7-6 and TRBJ1-3, with 7 bases identical to TRBD1. The CDR3 length is 15 residues. The V gene's germline CDR1 is SGHVS and CDR2 FNYEAQ. The trim removed 1 base at V and 2 bases at J, leaving 2 bases unmatched. In DNA form, the CDR3 reads TGTGCCAGCAGCTTAGAAGACAGGGCTGGAAACACCATATATTTT. Translation: CASSLEDRAGNTIYF.

This sequence joins TRBV11-2 and TRBJ2-3, with 14 bases fitting TRBD2. The V gene's germline CDR1 is SGHAT and CDR2 FQNNGV. This CDR3 contains 17 residues. V gave up 3 bases and J gave up 4 bases; unmatched junction bases: 6. CDR3 nucleotide sequence: TGTGCCAGCAGCTTTAAGACTAGCGGGAGGGCGGCAGATACGCAGTATTTT. Protein product: CASSFKTSGRAADTQYF.

The CDR3 is CASTREGWTEAFF. CDR3 sequence (DNA): TGTGCCAGCACCAGAGAGGGGTGGACTGAAGCTTTCTTT. The chain combines TRBV6-1 with TRBJ1-1, with D perhaps matching TRBD1 (5 bases). The CDR3 is 13 amino acids. Deletions cut 7 bases from V and 5 bases from J, with 14 bases between. CDR1 is MNHNS, CDR2 SASEGT, per germline.

V and J are TRBV7-9 and TRBJ1-1; D uncertain. CDR3 size: 13 residues. Trimming removed 5 bases at V and 10 bases at J, with 17 bases between. Germline V gene lookup returns CDR1 SEHNR and CDR2 FQNEAQ (reference sequence). This chain's CDR3 is CASSVSQAARAFF. For the CDR3, the DNA is TGTGCCAGCAGCGTTAGCCAGGCTGCCCGAGCTTTCTTT.

This chain links TRBV4-3 with TRBJ2-5; maybe TRBD2 (6 bases). CDR1 is LGHNA, CDR2 YSLEER, per germline. Trimming removed 3 bases from V and 2 bases from J, with 16 bases in between. The CDR3 length is 16 residues. The CDR3 DNA reads TGCGCCAGCAGCCAGAGGAGAAGCGGGTGGCAAGAGACCCAGTACTTC. Translated: CASSQRRSGWQETQYF.

The chain is built from TRBV2 and TRBJ1-4; D perhaps matches TRBD1 (5 bases). The CDR3 is 11 amino acids. From germline, CDR1 is SNHLY and CDR2 FYNNEI. Trimming took 6 bases from V and 8 from J, leaving 7 bases between them. The CDR3 region is CASRGEEKLFF. The CDR3 DNA reads TGTGCCAGCAGGGGGGAGGAAAAACTGTTTTTT.

The V gene is TRBV5-4, the J gene TRBJ2-5; 10 bases are shared with TRBD2. V lost 2 bases and J lost 0; bases outside the gene matches: 1. The CDR3 sequence is 15 residues long. Germline loops: CDR1 SGHNT, CDR2 YYREEE (reference sequence). The CDR3 bases are TGTGCCAGCAGCTTTAGCGGGGGGTACCAAGAGACCCAGTACTTC. Translated: CASSFSGGYQETQYF.

V and J are TRBV18 and TRBJ1-1; 7 bases agree with TRBD1. The V gene end was trimmed by 4 bases and the J gene end by 4 bases; junction bases not matched to a gene: 0. Germline V gene sequence: CDR1 KGHSH, CDR2 LQKENI. This CDR3 is 12 amino acids long. CDR3 sequence reads: CASSRQGTEAFF. CDR3 nucleotides: TGTGCCAGCTCACGACAGGGCACTGAAGCTTTCTTT.

The gene calls are TRBV2 and TRBJ1-5; 8 bases are shared with TRBD1. The CDR3 consists of 15 residues. Germline V gene sequence: CDR1 SNHLY, CDR2 FYNNEI. V shed 6 bases and J 7 bases; nucleotides not matched to a gene: 11. The CDR3 coding sequence is TGTGCCAGCAGAGCCGGACAGGGCCCCCACCAGCCCCAGCATTTT. Protein sequence: CASRAGQGPHQPQHF.

The chain employs TRBV28 and TRBJ1-2; TRBD1 is a possible D gene (5 bases). This CDR3 spans 14 amino acids. Trimming removed 10 bases from V and 4 bases from J, with 19 bases in between. Germline assignment: CDR1 MDHEN and CDR2 SYDVKM. The CDR3 nucleotides read TGTGCCACTCGGGCGTCAGGGTTTGTCTATGGCTACACCTTC. Amino acid sequence: CATRASGFVYGYTF.

The genes are TRBV27 and TRBJ2-3; D uncertain. This CDR3 is built from 15 residues. Germline values: CDR1 MNHEY, CDR2 SMNVEV (reference sequence). Trimming cost V 4 bases and J 1 base, with 12 bases left between them. The CDR3 region is CASSWVAARTDTQYF. CDR3 in DNA: TGTGCCAGCAGTTGGGTAGCAGCACGCACAGATACGCAGTATTTT.

The chain is built from TRBV30 and TRBJ2-5, with TRBD2 as a possible D gene (5 bases). CDR1 is GTSNPN and CDR2 is SVGIG in the germline V gene (reference sequence). Trimming removed 7 bases from V and 3 bases from J, with 18 bases in between. The CDR3 sequence is 14 residues long. The CDR3 coding sequence is TGTGCCTTAATTGGACTGGGCGTGAAAGAGACCCAGTACTTC. Amino acids: CALIGLGVKETQYF.

The chain recombines TRBV5-1 with TRBJ2-7; TRBD1 matches at 8 bases. With V trimmed by 4 bases and J by 3 bases, 12 bases remained unmatched. The CDR3 totals 16 residues. Germline V gives CDR1 SGHRS, CDR2 YFSETQ. The DNA for the CDR3 is TGCGCCAGCAGCACGATCTTCAGGGGGCAAAGCTACGAGCAGTACTTC. This codes for CASSTIFRGQSYEQYF.

This clone has only a few counts. The rearrangement links TRBV27 to TRBJ2-1; 10 positions agree with TRBD1. CDR1 and CDR2 (germline): MNHEY, SMNVEV (reference sequence). After removal of 0 bases from V and 7 bases from J, the junction contained 9 bases not matched to a gene. The CDR3 consists of 17 residues. CDR3 residues: CASSLSVTGGAKNEQFF. Written as DNA, the CDR3 is TGTGCCAGCAGTTTATCGGTGACAGGGGGCGCCAAGAATGAGCAGTTCTTC.